This T cell receptor (beta chain) was documented in a study of T cells in Graves' hyperthyroidism and ophthalmopathy. Study summary: Peripheral blood was obtained at initial diagnosis, preceding any treatment. General observations from the study: In the blood, most expanded thyroid clonotypes above 0.001 appeared as well. Through a model of 13 V-J features, ophthalmopathy was separated from stable hyperthyroidism.

A word on this clonotype: The antigen is undetermined.

Based on clinical symptoms, serum thyroxine and TRAb, thyroid ultrasound and orbital computed tomography, diagnoses were reached. Germline values: CDR1 MNHEY, CDR2 SVGAGI. The CDR3 totals 14 residues. V was pared by 0 bases and J by 9 bases, with 14 bases between. The CDR3 regions of TCR beta were amplified from RNA transcripts. When the TCR CDR3 underwent first-round RT-PCR, the HTBI primer set was used. Using its own MiXCR run on the multiplex PCR reads, TCRdb lists one record per CDR3 protein. The sample includes 300,000 to 350,000 distinct CDR3 sequences, 20% to 25% of them seen just once. This sequence was found in a woman aged 50 to 60 with Graves' hyperthyroidism. The chain links TRBV6-5 to TRBJ2-5, with D perhaps being TRBD1 or TRBD2 (5 bases each). Material: blood. The DNA of the CDR3 is TGTGCCAGCAGTTACTCGGGACCCACAAAAGCCCAGTACTTC. This translates into CASSYSGPTKAQYF.